This TCR beta chain was obtained from a study of blood T cells in healthy people across ages. The CDR3 covers 15 residues. CDR1 and CDR2 from the germline V gene are SGDLS and YYNGEE. V was pared by 4 bases and J by 0 bases, with 14 bases between. The authors drew around 9.3 milliliters of peripheral blood from each donor. No fewer than 7 million PBMCs went into each sample. Total RNA extraction produced at least 6 micrograms (per sample) for the study. The second PCR ran roughly 6 to 12 cycles with a sample-barcoded 5' primer and J-beta primers. In TCRdb, the 5' RACE reads were re-called with MiXCR into one record per CDR3 protein. The sample holds some 670,000 distinct CDR3 sequences; over 40% are singletons and the top ten take less than 15%.

The sample consisted of blood. This sequence originates from a woman aged 80 or older in good health. This chain joins TRBV9 and TRBJ2-7; D may correspond to TRBD1 or TRBD2 (5 bases each). CDR3 nucleotide sequence: TGTGCCAGCAGCCAAACCGGGACGGCCTCCTACGAGCAGTACTTC. Protein: CASSQTGTASYEQYF.